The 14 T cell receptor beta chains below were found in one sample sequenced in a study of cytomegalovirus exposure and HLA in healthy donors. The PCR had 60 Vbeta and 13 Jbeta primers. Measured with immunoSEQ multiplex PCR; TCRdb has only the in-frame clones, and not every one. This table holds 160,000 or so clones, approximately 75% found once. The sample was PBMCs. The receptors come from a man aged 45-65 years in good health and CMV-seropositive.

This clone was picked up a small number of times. DNA for the CDR3: TGCGCCAGCAGTGTCCAGGGCGTACCTCCCCTCCACTTT. Its translation is CASSVQGVPPLHF. The J gene is TRBJ1-6, the V gene TRBV10-1, with a tentative D call TRBD1 (5 bases). Germline-derived CDR1 and CDR2 are WNHNN and SYGVQD (reference sequence). Trimming shortened V by 4 bases and J by 13 bases, and 14 bases separated the two germline ends. The CDR3 has 13 amino acids.

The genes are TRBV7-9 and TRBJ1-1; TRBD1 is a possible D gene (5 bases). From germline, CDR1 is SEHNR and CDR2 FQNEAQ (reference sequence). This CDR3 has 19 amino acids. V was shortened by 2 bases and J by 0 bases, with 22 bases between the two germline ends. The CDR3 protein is CASSLIAQGYVLMNTEAFF. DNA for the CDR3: TGTGCCAGCAGCTTAATAGCTCAGGGATACGTGTTAATGAACACTGAAGCTTTCTTT.

CDR3: CASVRAGGNYNEQFF. Written as DNA, the CDR3 is TGTGCCAGCGTCCGAGCGGGGGGAAATTACAATGAGCAGTTCTTC. The chain recombines TRBV6-5 with TRBJ2-1, with TRBD2 identical over 9 bases. The germline V gene has CDR1 MNHEY and CDR2 SVGAGI. With 8 bases clipped from V and 4 bases from J, the junction kept 9 bases outside the gene matches. This CDR3 is 15 amino acids long.

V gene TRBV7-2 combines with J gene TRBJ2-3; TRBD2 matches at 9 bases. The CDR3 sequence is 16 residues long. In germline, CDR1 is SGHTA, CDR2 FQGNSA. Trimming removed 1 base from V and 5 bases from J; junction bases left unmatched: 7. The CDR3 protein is CASSLVGGGAIDTQYF. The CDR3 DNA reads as TGTGCCAGCAGCTTAGTTGGCGGGGGGGCAATAGATACGCAGTATTTT.

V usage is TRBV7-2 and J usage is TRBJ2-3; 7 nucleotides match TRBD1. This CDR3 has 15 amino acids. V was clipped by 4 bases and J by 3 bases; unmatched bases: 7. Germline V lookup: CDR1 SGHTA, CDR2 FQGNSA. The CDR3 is CASSSRGYKTDTQYF. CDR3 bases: TGTGCCAGCAGCTCCAGGGGGTATAAGACAGATACGCAGTATTTT.

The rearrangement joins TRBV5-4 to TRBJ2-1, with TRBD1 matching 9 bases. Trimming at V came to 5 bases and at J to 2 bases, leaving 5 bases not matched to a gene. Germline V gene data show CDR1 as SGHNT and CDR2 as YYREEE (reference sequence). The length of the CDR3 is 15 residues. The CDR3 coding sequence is TGTGCCAGCAGTTCCGGGACAGGGACCTACAATGAGCAGTTCTTC. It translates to CASSSGTGTYNEQFF.

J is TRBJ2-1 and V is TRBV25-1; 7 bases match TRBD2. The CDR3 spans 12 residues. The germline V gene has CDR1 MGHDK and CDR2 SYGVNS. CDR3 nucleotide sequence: TGTGCGGCGGGGGAGCGCTACAATGAGCAGTTCTTC. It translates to CAAGERYNEQFF.

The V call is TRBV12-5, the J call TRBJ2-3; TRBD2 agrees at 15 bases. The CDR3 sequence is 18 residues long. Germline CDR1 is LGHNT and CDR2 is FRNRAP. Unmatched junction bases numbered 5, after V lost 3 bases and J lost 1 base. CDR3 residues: CASGLGLAGGPGTDTQYF. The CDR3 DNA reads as TGTGCTAGTGGTTTAGGACTAGCGGGGGGGCCCGGCACAGATACGCAGTATTTT.

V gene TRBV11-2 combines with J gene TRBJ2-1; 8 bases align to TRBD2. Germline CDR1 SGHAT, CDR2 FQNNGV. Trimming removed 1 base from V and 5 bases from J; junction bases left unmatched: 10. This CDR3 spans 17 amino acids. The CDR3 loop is CASSLVGGGPSNNEQFF. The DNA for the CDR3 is TGTGCCAGCAGCTTAGTGGGCGGGGGGCCTAGTAACAATGAGCAGTTCTTC.

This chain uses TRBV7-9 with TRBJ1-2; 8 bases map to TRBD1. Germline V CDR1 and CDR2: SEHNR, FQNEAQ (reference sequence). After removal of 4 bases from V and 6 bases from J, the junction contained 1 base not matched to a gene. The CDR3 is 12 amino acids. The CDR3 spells CASSSDRDGYTF. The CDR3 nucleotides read TGTGCCAGCAGCTCGGACAGGGATGGCTACACCTTC. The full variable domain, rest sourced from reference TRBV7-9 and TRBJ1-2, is DTGVSQNPRHKITKRGQNVTFRCDPISEHNRLYWYRQTLGQGPEFLTYFQNEAQLEKSRLLSDRFSAERPKGSFSTLEIQRTEQGDSAMYLCASSSDRDGYTFGSGTRLTVV.

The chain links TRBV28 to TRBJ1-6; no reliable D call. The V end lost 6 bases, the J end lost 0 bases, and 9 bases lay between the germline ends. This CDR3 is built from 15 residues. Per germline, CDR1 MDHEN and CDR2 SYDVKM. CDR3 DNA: TGTGCCAGCAGGCAAACCAGCTCCTATAATTCACCCCTCCACTTT. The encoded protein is CASRQTSSYNSPLHF. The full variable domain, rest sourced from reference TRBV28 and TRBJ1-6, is DVKVTQSSRYLVKRTGEKVFLECVQDMDHENMFWYRQDPGLGLRLIYFSYDVKMKEKGDIPEGYSVSREKKERFSLILESASTNQTSMYLCASRQTSSYNSPLHFGNGTRLTVT.

CDR3 in amino acids: CASSQAIQETQYF. DNA of the CDR3: TGTGCCAGCAGCCAGGCTATCCAAGAGACCCAGTACTTC. The V gene is TRBV7-2, the J gene TRBJ2-5, with no clear D. Trimming shortened V by 5 bases and J by 1 base, and 8 bases separated the two germline ends. The CDR3 is 13 residues long. The germline gives CDR1 SGHTA, CDR2 FQGNSA.

CDR3 sequence: CASSPRQDPYEQYF. CDR3 bases: TGTGCCAGCAGCCCTCGACAGGACCCCTACGAGCAGTACTTC. J is TRBJ2-7 and V is TRBV9; possibly TRBD1 for D (6 bases). This CDR3 has 14 amino acids. V was pared by 4 bases and J by 2 bases, with 13 bases between. Germline loops: CDR1 SGDLS, CDR2 YYNGEE.

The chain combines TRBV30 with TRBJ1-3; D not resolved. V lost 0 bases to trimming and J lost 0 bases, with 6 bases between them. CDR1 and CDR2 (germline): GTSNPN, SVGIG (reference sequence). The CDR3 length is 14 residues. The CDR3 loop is CAWSVTGSGNTIYF. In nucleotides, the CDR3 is TGTGCCTGGAGTGTAACGGGCTCTGGAAACACCATATATTTT.